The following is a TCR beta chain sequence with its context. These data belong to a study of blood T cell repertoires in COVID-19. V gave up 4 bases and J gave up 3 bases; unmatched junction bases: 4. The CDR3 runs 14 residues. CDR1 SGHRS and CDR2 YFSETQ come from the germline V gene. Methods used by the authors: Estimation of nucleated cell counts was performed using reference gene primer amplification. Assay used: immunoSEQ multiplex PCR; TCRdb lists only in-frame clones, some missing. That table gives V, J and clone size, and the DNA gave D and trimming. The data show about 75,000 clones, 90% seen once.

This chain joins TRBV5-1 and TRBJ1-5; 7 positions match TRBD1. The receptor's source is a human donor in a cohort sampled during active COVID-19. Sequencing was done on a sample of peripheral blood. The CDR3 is CASSEGQTNQPQHF. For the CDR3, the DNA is TGCGCCAGCAGCGAGGGACAGACCAATCAGCCCCAGCATTTT.